Reported below is one T cell receptor (beta chain). Trimming removed 1 base at V and 2 bases at J, with 5 bases between. The length of the CDR3 is 14 residues. Germline lookup yields CDR1 SGHTA and CDR2 FQGTGA. The data derive from a study of vaccination and CD4 T cells after COVID-19. TCRdb passed the PCR reads through MiXCR, listing each CDR3 protein once. The table records 20,000 or so distinct CDR3 sequences, approximately 62% of them present only once. The clonotype was recovered from a human donor who had recovered from COVID-19. The rearrangement uses TRBV7-3 and TRBJ2-2; D remains ambiguous. The material sequenced was CD4+ T cells from blood, taken after SARS-CoV-2 vaccination. The CDR3 loop is CASSLIPNTGELFF. CDR3 DNA: TGTGCCAGCAGCTTAATCCCTAACACCGGGGAGCTGTTTTTT. Variable domain in full (rest from reference TRBV7-3 and TRBJ2-2): GAGVSQTPSNKVTEKGKYVELRCDPISGHTALYWYRQSLGQGPEFLIYFQGTGAADDSGLPNDRFFAVRPEGSVSTLKIQRTERGDSAVYLCASSLIPNTGELFFGEGSRLTVL.